The 3 T cell receptor beta chains below come from one sample, sequenced in a study of shared clonotypes between healthy human individuals (dated by TCRdb to the early 2020s). Library preparation employed the immunoSEQ multiplex PCR assay. As stored in TCRdb, this immuneACCESS dataset retains in-frame rearrangements with V and J assigned. A fraction of the clones does not appear; measured against another copy, unresolved V genes explain less than half of the discrepancy, and the remainder lacks a known reason. Recorded for this sample are about 530,000 clones; 96% of them occurred a single time. The ten most abundant clones make up 0.06% of the sample. Sequencing was carried out using naive CD4+ T cells sorted from blood. The sample's cell subset or site label is to be understood as: CD45RA+ positively selected. The source of these receptors is a woman under 40 in good health.

The CDR3 loop reads CASSPNYRAGADTQYF. The CDR3 DNA is TGTGCCAGCTCACCTAATTACCGAGCCGGCGCAGATACGCAGTATTTT. The chain combines TRBV18 with TRBJ2-3, with D hard to call. Germline CDR1 reads KGHSH; CDR2 reads LQKENI. This CDR3 is built from 16 residues. V was clipped by 3 bases and J by 4 bases, with 17 bases between them.

The CDR3 DNA is TGCAGCGTTGTCGGACAGGCGCGGAGATACGAGCAGTACTTC. Translation: CSVVGQARRYEQYF. The rearrangement links TRBV29-1 to TRBJ2-7; 7 bases are a match to TRBD1. Germline V CDR1 and CDR2: SQVTM, ANQGSEA. The CDR3 sequence is 14 residues long. Unmatched junction bases numbered 10, after V lost 4 bases and J lost 4 bases.

The V gene is TRBV28, the J gene TRBJ2-5; TRBD2 matches 9 bases. The J call may be incorrect, as the DNA end agrees better with TRBJ2-7. This CDR3 spans 17 amino acids. CDR1 and CDR2 from the germline V gene are MDHEN and SYDVKM. In DNA, the CDR3 is TGTGCCAGCAGTTTCCGCCTAAAGCGGGAGGTCACATACGAGCAGTACTTC. Amino acids: CASSFRLKREVTYEQYF.